The next 28 T cell receptor beta chains were all read from a single sample in a study of metastatic and nonmetastatic thyroid tumors (TCRdb year 2020). Before undergoing thyroid surgery, none of the patients had been given any kind of treatment. Library preparation employed PCR. The data were produced on an Illumina HiSeq 4000. TCRdb reanalyzed the raw reads on its own, using fastp at Q25 for trimming and MiXCR for clone calling, and kept in-frame beta chains. The sample data list about 20,000 clones, and around 23% of these were observed just once. 70% to 75% of the sample comes from the top ten. What was sequenced was blood. These receptors all come from a male donor with papillary thyroid cancer or a benign thyroid nodule (not recorded which). Some clones in this sample may be carry-over from other donors' samples.

A few counts support this clone. The chain uses TRBV6-2 or TRBV6-3 and TRBJ2-2; D uncertain. The CDR3 spans 13 residues. V shed 2 bases and J shed 4 bases, with 5 bases lying between them. Looked up from germline, CDR1 is MNHEY and CDR2 is SVGEGT. The CDR3 nucleotides read TGTGCCAGCAGTTACGTTGGCACCGGGGAGCTGTTTTTT. Translating gives CASSYVGTGELFF.

The rearrangement links TRBV6-1 to TRBJ1-6; the D is unclear. The CDR3 contains 13 residues. V lost 2 bases and J lost 11, with 10 bases in between. CDR1 is MNHNS and CDR2 is SASEGT in the germline V gene. Written as DNA, the CDR3 is TGTGCCAGCAGTGAACAGACCGCGGCACCCCTCCACTTT. Residues: CASSEQTAAPLHF.

This clone was counted ten times or more. V and J are TRBV29-1 and TRBJ2-3, with D perhaps TRBD1 (6 bases). CDR1 and CDR2 from the germline V gene are SQVTM and ANQGSEA. Trimming removed 7 bases from V and 4 bases from J, with 18 bases in between. The CDR3 is made up of 14 amino acids. CDR3 region: CSGSPQGRPDTQYF. CDR3 DNA sequence: TGCAGCGGTTCCCCCCAGGGGCGCCCAGATACGCAGTATTTT.

The J gene is TRBJ2-7, the V gene TRBV2; 9 bases match TRBD1. V trimming: 4 bases; J trimming: 6 bases; junction bases outside the gene matches: 7. This CDR3 comprises 14 residues. CDR1 is SNHLY and CDR2 is FYNNEI in the germline V gene. The CDR3 nucleotides are TGTGCCAGCAGTGGTGGGACAGGGAACGGCGAGCAGTACTTC. Its protein is CASSGGTGNGEQYF. Complete variable domain (other parts from reference TRBV2 and TRBJ2-7): EPEVTQTPSHQVTQMGQEVILRCVPISNHLYFYWYRQILGQKVEFLVSFYNNEISEKSEIFDDQFSVERPDGSNFTLKIRSTKLEDSAMYFCASSGGTGNGEQYFGPGTRLTVT.

This clone was picked up many times. The J gene is TRBJ2-7, the V gene TRBV7-9; tentatively, D is TRBD1 (5 bases). Per germline, CDR1 SEHNR and CDR2 FQNEAQ (reference sequence). The germline V and J ends were trimmed by 6 bases and 6 bases, with 12 bases remaining between them. This CDR3 has 12 residues. The CDR3 protein is CASSPSDIEQYF. CDR3 in DNA: TGTGCCAGCAGTCCATCGGACATCGAGCAGTACTTC.

The chain employs TRBV28 and TRBJ2-7, with 8 bases lining up with TRBD1. This CDR3 spans 18 amino acids. The V segment lost 4 bases and the J segment 6 bases; nucleotides outside the gene matches: 20. Germline values: CDR1 MDHEN, CDR2 SYDVKM. CDR3 nucleotides: TGTGCCAGCAGTTGGCCGGGACAGGTGTCAAGTCTTGCTCGCGAGCAGTACTTC. Encoded protein: CASSWPGQVSSLAREQYF.

This clone occurred a few times. The chain combines TRBV6-1 with TRBJ1-1; no definite D call. Germline V gene lookup returns CDR1 MNHNS and CDR2 SASEGT. The CDR3 has 13 residues. V was clipped by 10 bases and J by 1 base, with 13 bases between them. CDR3 in DNA: TGTGCCACCTCCGGGAGGGCGAACACTGAAGCTTTCTTT. This translates into CATSGRANTEAFF.

This clone was seen a few times. The V gene is TRBV6-5, the J gene TRBJ1-6, with 7 bases that match TRBD1. The CDR3 sequence is 15 residues long. Trimming removed 7 bases from V and 7 bases from J; junction bases left unmatched: 10. From germline, CDR1 is MNHEY and CDR2 SVGAGI. The CDR3 region is CASTSARGINSPLHF. CDR3 bases: TGTGCCAGCACTTCCGCCAGGGGGATAAATTCACCCCTCCACTTT.

V gene TRBV6-1 combines with J gene TRBJ1-2; 8 positions match TRBD1. This CDR3 is 13 amino acids long. J gave up 8 bases and V 8 bases, and 10 bases lay outside the gene matches. CDR1 and CDR2 (germline): MNHNS, SASEGT. Written as DNA, the CDR3 is TGTGCCAGCGCCTTTCAGGGGGCGAACGGCTACACCTTC. As protein: CASAFQGANGYTF.

V and J are TRBV6-1 and TRBJ1-5, with unresolved D. The germline V gene has CDR1 MNHNS and CDR2 SASEGT. The CDR3 is 13 amino acids. Deletions cut 4 bases from V and 6 bases from J, with 10 bases between. The CDR3, as DNA: TGTGCCAGCAGTGTTGACCGCGGTCAGCCCCAGCATTTT. Translating it yields CASSVDRGQPQHF.

This clone was observed many times. The junction departs from the called germline gene at one end, perhaps through a read error. This sample includes further DNA sequences coding for the same CDR3. V and J are TRBV20-1 and TRBJ2-7; D is uncertain. The CDR3 sequence is 11 residues long. Germline-derived CDR1 and CDR2 are DFQATT and SNEGSKA (reference sequence). CDR3 nucleotide sequence: TGTAGTGCTAGAGACCTGTCCGAGCAGTACTTC. It specifies CSARDLSEQYF.

This sequence joins TRBV7-2 and TRBJ2-7, with 10 bases fitting TRBD1. The CDR3 sequence is 13 residues long. Germline V gene data show CDR1 as SGHTA and CDR2 as FQGNSA. The junction had 4 bases not matched to a gene; V was cut back by 5 bases and J by 6 bases. The CDR3 loop reads CASSPGTGVEQYF. CDR3 sequence (DNA): TGTGCCAGCAGCCCCGGGACAGGGGTCGAGCAGTACTTC.

This clone has at least ten counts. The V and J genes are TRBV11-1 and TRBJ2-2, with 8 bases aligning to TRBD1. The CDR3 has 16 amino acids. J lost 6 bases, V lost 3 bases, and 9 bases had no gene match. Looked up from germline, CDR1 is SGHAT and CDR2 is FQDESV (reference sequence). CDR3 sequence: CASSFRTGSLSGELFF. The CDR3 bases are TGTGCCAGCAGCTTCAGGACAGGGAGCTTGTCCGGGGAGCTGTTTTTT.

This clone was counted many times. The same CDR3 arises from other DNA sequences in this sample as well. The V and J genes are TRBV18 and TRBJ2-5, with D unclear. CDR3 length: 11 residues. V was cut by 3 bases and J by 5 bases, with 4 bases left in between. Germline CDR1 reads KGHSH; CDR2 reads LQKENI. CDR3 nucleotides: TGTGCCAGCTCACCGACGGAGACCCAGTACTTC. Protein: CASSPTETQYF.

The rearrangement uses TRBV20-1 and TRBJ2-2; D remains ambiguous. Trimming cost V 3 bases and J 7 bases, with 12 bases left between them. This CDR3 region has 13 residues. Germline CDR1 and CDR2: DFQATT and SNEGSKA (reference sequence). The CDR3 DNA is TGCAGTGCTAGCATGGGAACTGACGGGGAGCTGTTTTTT. This encodes CSASMGTDGELFF.

This clone was detected only a few times. A much more abundant neighbour one base away suggests this may be a read error. V gene TRBV5-1 combines with J gene TRBJ1-1; tentative D call: TRBD1 (6 bases). The germline CDR1 and CDR2 sequences are SGHRS and YFSETQ. The CDR3 has 16 residues. CDR3 residues: CASSLQPRGGNTEASF. The CDR3 DNA follows: TGCGCCAGCAGCCTCCAACCAAGGGGGGGGAACACTGAAGCTTCCTTT.

This clone qualifies as medium-sized. The chain couples TRBV6-1 to TRBJ2-7; D tentatively reads TRBD1 or TRBD2 (5 bases each). V was clipped by 10 bases and J by 2 bases, with 15 bases between them. The length of the CDR3 is 13 residues. The germline CDR1 and CDR2 sequences are MNHNS and SASEGT. DNA for the CDR3: TGTGCCACCCGCGAGGGGATCACCTACGAGCAGTACTTC. Its protein product is CATREGITYEQYF.

This clone has ten or more counts. The rearrangement links TRBV24-1 to TRBJ2-3; D gene ambiguous. CDR3 size: 15 residues. CDR1 KGHDR and CDR2 SFDVKD come from the germline V gene. Trimming took 3 bases from V and 8 from J, leaving 17 bases between them. The CDR3 is CATSDRSRAMGTQYF. The CDR3 bases are TGTGCCACCAGTGATAGGTCCCGGGCAATGGGTACGCAGTATTTT.

The DNA for the CDR3 is TGTGCCAGCAGTCCATACCGGGCAGGGCGGCGCCACGAGCAGTACTTC. Protein: CASSPYRAGRRHEQYF. This chain uses TRBV28 with TRBJ2-7; tentatively, D is TRBD1 (5 bases). The CDR3 length is 16 residues. The germline V gene has CDR1 MDHEN and CDR2 SYDVKM. V lost 5 bases and J lost 5, with 22 bases in between. The whole variable domain, remainder taken from reference TRBV28 and TRBJ2-7, is DVKVTQSSRYLVKRTGEKVFLECVQDMDHENMFWYRQDPGLGLRLIYFSYDVKMKEKGDIPEGYSVSREKKERFSLILESASTNQTSMYLCASSPYRAGRRHEQYFGPGTRLTVT.

This clone showed up many times. The chain uses TRBV2 and TRBJ1-2, with unresolved D. The CDR3 is made up of 13 amino acids. The V end was cut by 4 bases, the J end by 6 bases, with 12 bases between. Germline assignment: CDR1 SNHLY and CDR2 FYNNEI. The CDR3 protein is CASSGWQADGYTF. The CDR3, as DNA: TGTGCCAGCAGTGGGTGGCAGGCGGATGGCTACACCTTC. The variable domain in full, with the rest retrieved from reference TRBV2 and TRBJ1-2, is EPEVTQTPSHQVTQMGQEVILRCVPISNHLYFYWYRQILGQKVEFLVSFYNNEISEKSEIFDDQFSVERPDGSNFTLKIRSTKLEDSAMYFCASSGWQADGYTFGSGTRLTVV.

This clone has a handful of counts. This may be a read error: a much more frequent sequence differs by one nucleotide. Additional DNA sequences in this sample encode the identical CDR3. The V call is TRBV5-1, the J call TRBJ2-7; either TRBD1 or TRBD2 may fit D (5 bases each). The CDR3 is 13 residues long. Trimming took off 6 bases at V and 2 bases at J, with 12 bases between the two ends. Germline CDR1 and CDR2: SGHRS and YFSETQ. The CDR3 is CASTGQVAYEQYF. CDR3 coding DNA: TGCGCCAGCACGGGGCAGGTGGCCTACGAGCAGTACTTC.

Comment on this clone: Other DNA sequences in this sample translate to the same CDR3. The chain carries TRBV18 and TRBJ2-3; D tentatively reads TRBD1 or TRBD2 (6 bases each). The germline V gene encodes CDR1 KGHSH and CDR2 LQKENI. The CDR3 has 19 residues. V lost 3 bases and J 3 bases, leaving 25 bases between the germline ends. CDR3 sequence: CASSPLPWIGGKGTDTQYF. DNA for the CDR3: TGTGCCAGCTCACCCCTACCGTGGATCGGGGGCAAAGGGACAGATACGCAGTATTTT.

This clone was counted ten times or more. A read error may account for a junction end that differs from germline. The V gene is TRBV20-1, the J gene TRBJ2-5, with a weak D call TRBD1 (6 bases). Germline lookup yields CDR1 DFQATT and CDR2 SNEGSKA (reference sequence). The CDR3 totals 8 residues. The DNA of the CDR3 is TGCAGTGCTCTCCGACAGGACTTC. This codes for CSALRQDF.

This clone was observed at least ten times. The rearrangement uses TRBV28 and TRBJ2-1; weak D call: TRBD2 (6 bases). V lost 6 bases to trimming and J lost 0 bases, with 9 bases between them. The CDR3 has 14 residues. Germline lookup yields CDR1 MDHEN and CDR2 SYDVKM. CDR3 in amino acids: CASSRESSYNEQFF. The CDR3 DNA is TGTGCCAGCAGCCGGGAGAGCTCCTACAATGAGCAGTTCTTC.

This clone occurred a few times. This is likely a read error, given that the CDR3 carries no conserved phenylalanine or tryptophan at its end. The DNA is left out, because the CDR3 cannot be placed on it with certainty; the CDR3 is given as TCRdb lists it. The chain combines TRBV28 with TRBJ2-1. With termini counted, the CDR3 has 12 amino acids. Germline V gene sequence: CDR1 MDHEN, CDR2 SYDVKM. The chain's CDR3 is CASSPSYDEQLL.

This clone was detected many times. V gene TRBV4-2 combines with J gene TRBJ2-2; TRBD1 might be the D (8 bases). V was pared by 11 bases and J by 4 bases, with 14 bases between. The CDR3 loop spans 13 amino acids. Germline CDR1 is LGHNA and CDR2 is YNFKEQ. The CDR3 here is CAGGDRTTGELFF. The CDR3 DNA is TGTGCCGGGGGGGACAGGACCACCGGGGAGCTGTTTTTT.

This clone was counted between two and nine times. V and J are TRBV28 and TRBJ2-7; the match to TRBD2 covers 11 bases. Unmatched junction bases numbered 7, after V lost 5 bases and J lost 4 bases. The length of the CDR3 is 15 residues. Germline CDR1 MDHEN, CDR2 SYDVKM. As DNA, the CDR3 is TGTGCCAGCAGTGAACCGGGACTAGCGGTTTACGAGCAGTACTTC. It yields the protein CASSEPGLAVYEQYF.

The chain couples TRBV3-1 to TRBJ2-7, with TRBD2 as a possible D gene (5 bases). This CDR3 is 13 amino acids long. V dropped 6 bases and J dropped 7 bases, with 16 bases sitting between them. Germline V lookup: CDR1 LGHDT, CDR2 YNNKEL (reference sequence). As DNA, the CDR3 is TGTGCCAGCAGTCCTAGACTAAGCCCTGAGCAGTACTTC. It specifies CASSPRLSPEQYF.